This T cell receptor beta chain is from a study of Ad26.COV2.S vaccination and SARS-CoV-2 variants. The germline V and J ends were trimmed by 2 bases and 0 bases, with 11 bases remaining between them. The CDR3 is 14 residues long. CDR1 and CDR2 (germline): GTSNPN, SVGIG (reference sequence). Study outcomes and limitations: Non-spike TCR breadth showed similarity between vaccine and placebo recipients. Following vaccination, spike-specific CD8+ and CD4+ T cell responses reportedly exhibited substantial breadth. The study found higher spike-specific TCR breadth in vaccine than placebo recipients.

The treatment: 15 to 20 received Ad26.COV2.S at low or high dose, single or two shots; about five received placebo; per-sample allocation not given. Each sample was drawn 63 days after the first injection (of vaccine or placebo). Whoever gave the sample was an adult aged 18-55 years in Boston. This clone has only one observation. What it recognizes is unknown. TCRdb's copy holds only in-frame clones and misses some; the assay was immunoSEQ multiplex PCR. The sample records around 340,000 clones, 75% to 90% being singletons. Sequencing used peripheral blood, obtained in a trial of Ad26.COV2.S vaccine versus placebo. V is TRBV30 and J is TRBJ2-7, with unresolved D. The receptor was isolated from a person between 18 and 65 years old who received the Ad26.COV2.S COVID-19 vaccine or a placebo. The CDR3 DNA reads TGTGCCTGGAGTCCCGTGGGCCTCTCCTACGAGCAGTACTTC. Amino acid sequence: CAWSPVGLSYEQYF.